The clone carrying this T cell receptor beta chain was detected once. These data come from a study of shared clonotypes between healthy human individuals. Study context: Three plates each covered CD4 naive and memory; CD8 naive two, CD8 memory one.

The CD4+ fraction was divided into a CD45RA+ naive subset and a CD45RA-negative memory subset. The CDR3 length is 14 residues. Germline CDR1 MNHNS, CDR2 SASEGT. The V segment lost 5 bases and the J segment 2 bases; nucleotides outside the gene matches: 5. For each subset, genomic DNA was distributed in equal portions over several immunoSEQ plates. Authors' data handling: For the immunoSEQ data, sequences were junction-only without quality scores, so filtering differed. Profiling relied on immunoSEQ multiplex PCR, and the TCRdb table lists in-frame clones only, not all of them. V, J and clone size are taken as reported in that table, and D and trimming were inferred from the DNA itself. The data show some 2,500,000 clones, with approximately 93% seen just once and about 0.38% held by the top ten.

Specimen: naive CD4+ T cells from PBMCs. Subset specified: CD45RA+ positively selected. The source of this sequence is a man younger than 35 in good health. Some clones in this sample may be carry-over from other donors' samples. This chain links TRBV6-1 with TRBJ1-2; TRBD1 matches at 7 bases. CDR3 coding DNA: TGTGCCAGCAGTAGTACAGGGGTAAACTATGGCTACACCTTC. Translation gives CASSSTGVNYGYTF.